This T cell receptor (beta chain) was sequenced in a study of cytomegalovirus exposure and HLA in healthy donors. At the level of the study: Researchers found that approximately 80% of over 350 genotyped donors fell within the Caucasian-associated ancestry cluster.

Note on this clone: Its cognate antigen is unknown.

Regarding the study as a whole: Donor immune exposure was known only as CMV serostatus. One later analysis reportedly identified an Asian-associated ancestry cluster that showed fewer N-insertions than the roughly 700-donor mean. There were around 160 TCR beta chains listed as cytomegalovirus-associated.

Germline CDR1 reads LGHNA; CDR2 reads YNFKEQ. The CDR3 is made up of 15 amino acids. V was pared by 5 bases and J by 2 bases, with 14 bases between. PCR employed 60 Vbeta and 13 Jbeta primers. TCRdb's copy holds only in-frame clones and misses some; the assay was immunoSEQ multiplex PCR. The sample has more than 100,000 clones, 75% to 85% seen once. This rearrangement joins TRBV4-2 to TRBJ2-3; D might be TRBD2 (6 bases). The sequenced sample was PBMCs. The receptor was isolated from a man between 35 and 55 years old in good health and CMV-seronegative. Here the CDR3 reads CASSGAGRNTDTQYF. CDR3 nucleotide sequence: TGTGCCAGCAGCGGGGCGGGGAGAAACACAGATACGCAGTATTTT.